Detailed here is one T cell receptor (beta chain). No antigen is known for it. This entry is derived from a study of cytomegalovirus exposure and HLA in healthy donors. General study points: Later analysis suggested most CMV-associated TCR beta chains were HLA-restricted.

This CDR3 is 14 amino acids long. Trimming took 5 bases from V and 11 from J; bases not matched to a gene: 8. Germline CDR1 MNHEY, CDR2 SMNVEV (reference sequence). It was with 60 Vbeta and 13 Jbeta primers that the PCR ran. The assay was immunoSEQ multiplex PCR, and TCRdb's table has in-frame clones only and misses some. This repertoire shows 200,000 to 250,000 clones, 75% to 90% found once; its top ten account for 2.7%. The TCR comes from a woman in her 40s in good health and CMV-seronegative. Sequenced input: PBMCs. This sequence joins TRBV27 and TRBJ2-1, with 11 bases that match TRBD1. CDR3 sequence reads: CASSPWTGGLQQFF. CDR3 nucleotide sequence: TGTGCCAGCAGTCCTTGGACAGGGGGCCTTCAGCAGTTCTTC.